The T cell receptor beta chain under discussion was sequenced for a study of blood T cell repertoires in COVID-19 (dated by TCRdb to about 2020). Regarding the research as a whole: Samples from collaborators originated in the United States, Italy and Spain and spanned both the acute and convalescent phases of COVID-19. Where available, HLA class I and class II types were taken from metadata supplied by the sample provider and were not determined by assay-based typing. The repertoires were made available in a free public database intended to serve as a resource for research on the immune response to SARS-CoV-2. The sample metadata nearly always contained a de-identified subject ID, COVID-19 status, age in years and sex. Subjects who had been exposed to COVID-19, were actively infected with it, or had recovered from it provided the deeply sampled blood TCRbeta repertoires that made up the dataset. The prospective study material was composed of cDNA or gDNA derived from T cells, B-cell-depleted T cells, or PBMCs. Samples were obtained from the ongoing ImmuneRACE study (first 160 participants) and from 1,254 subjects provided by 6 global collaborators.

The immunoSEQ Assay, a bias-controlled multiplex PCR, was used to amplify TCRbeta CDR3 regions from genomic DNA. In the original analysis: Nucleated cell counts per sample were estimated from amplification of reference gene primers within the assay. To quantify the absolute abundance of each unique TCRbeta CDR3 rearrangement, sequence reads were collapsed and filtered. For each sample, productive Simpson clonality was calculated as the square root of Simpson's diversity index over productive rearrangements. Sourced from immuneACCESS, this table was stored by TCRdb with only in-frame sequences that have V and J called. A share of the clones is absent; for the studies checked, an unresolved V gene accounts for under half, and the remainder has no known explanation. The D gene and trimming were derived from the DNA, and the V and J assignments and clone size from that table. The sample data list under 150,000 clones, and more than 75% of these were observed just once. The ten top clones hold around 4% of the sample.

Regarding this clone: What antigen it recognizes has not been identified. Base qualities are not provided; no much larger clone lies one nucleotide away.

V is pared back by 0 bases and J by 1 base, with 6 bases lying between the germline termini. Spanning cysteine to phenylalanine, the CDR3 consists of 13 amino acids. Here the CDR3 DNA is all that survives: 39 bases in frame from base 1. CDR1 is given as GTSNPN and CDR2 as SVGIG, both from the germline V gene (reference sequence). Collaborating institutions collected whole blood in K2EDTA tubes following their own protocols. Collaborator samples were shipped for TCRbeta analysis as frozen whole blood, isolated PBMCs, or DNA extracted from either sample type. The paper as a whole reports these results and caveats: How much clinical and demographic metadata was included differed by source and by participant, and the metadata was provided uncurated.

The TCR originated in a man aged 60 to 75 with acute or convalescent COVID-19. This receptor chain uses TRBV30 and TRBJ2-5, with the identity of the D gene unclear. The sample was peripheral blood. The base sequence is TGTGCCTGGAGTGTATACAGCCAAGAGACCCAGTACTTC. Translated, this gives CAWSVYSQETQYF.